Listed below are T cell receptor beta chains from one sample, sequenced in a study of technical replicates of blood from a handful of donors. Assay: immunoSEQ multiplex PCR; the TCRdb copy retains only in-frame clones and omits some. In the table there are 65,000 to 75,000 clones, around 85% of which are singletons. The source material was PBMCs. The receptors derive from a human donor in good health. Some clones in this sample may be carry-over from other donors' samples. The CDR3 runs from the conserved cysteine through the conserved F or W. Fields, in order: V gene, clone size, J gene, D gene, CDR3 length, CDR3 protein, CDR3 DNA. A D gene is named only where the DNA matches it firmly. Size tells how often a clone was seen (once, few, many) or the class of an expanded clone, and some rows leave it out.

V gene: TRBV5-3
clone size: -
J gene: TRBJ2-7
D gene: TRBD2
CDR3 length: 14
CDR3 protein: CATRGGGPAYEQYF
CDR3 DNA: TGTGCCACAAGGGGCGGGGGGCCCGCCTACGAGCAGTACTTC

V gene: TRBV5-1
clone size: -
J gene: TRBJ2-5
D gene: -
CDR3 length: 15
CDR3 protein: CASSRDQGRQETQYF
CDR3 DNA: TGCGCCAGCAGCCGGGACCAGGGGCGACAAGAGACCCAGTACTTC

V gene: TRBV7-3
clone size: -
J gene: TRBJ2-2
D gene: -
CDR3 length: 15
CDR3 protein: CASSSRTDNTGELFF
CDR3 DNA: TGTGCCAGCAGCTCCAGGACAGATAACACCGGGGAGCTGTTTTTT

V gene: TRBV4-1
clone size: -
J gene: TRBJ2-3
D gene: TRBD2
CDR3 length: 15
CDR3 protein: CASSQPERDLGDMHF
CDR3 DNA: TGCGCCAGCAGCCAACCGGAGCGGGACCTGGGGGATATGCATTTT

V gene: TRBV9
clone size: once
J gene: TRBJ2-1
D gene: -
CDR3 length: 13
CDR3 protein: CASSGRTNNEQFF
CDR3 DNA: TGTGCCAGCAGCGGACGGACAAACAATGAGCAGTTCTTC

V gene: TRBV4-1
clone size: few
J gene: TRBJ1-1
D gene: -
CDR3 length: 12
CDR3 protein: CASTGAVTEAFF
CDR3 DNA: TGCGCCAGCACAGGGGCGGTCACTGAAGCTTTCTTT

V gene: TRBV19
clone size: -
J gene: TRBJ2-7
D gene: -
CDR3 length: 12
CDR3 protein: CASSGQGSEQYF
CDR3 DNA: TGTGCCAGTAGTGGGCAGGGTAGCGAGCAGTACTTC

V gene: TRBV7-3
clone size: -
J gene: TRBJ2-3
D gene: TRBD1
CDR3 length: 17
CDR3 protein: CASSSSGGRGYTDTQYF
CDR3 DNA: TGTGCCAGCAGCTCATCAGGGGGTAGAGGCTACACAGATACGCAGTATTTT

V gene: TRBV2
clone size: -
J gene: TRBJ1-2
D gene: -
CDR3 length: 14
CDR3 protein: CASSEASTTYGYTF
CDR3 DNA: TGTGCCAGCAGTGAAGCTTCGACAACCTATGGCTACACCTTC

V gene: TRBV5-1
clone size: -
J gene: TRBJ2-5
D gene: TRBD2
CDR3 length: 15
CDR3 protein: CASIGRRGEGETQYF
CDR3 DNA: TGCGCCAGCATAGGAAGGCGGGGGGAAGGCGAGACCCAGTACTTC

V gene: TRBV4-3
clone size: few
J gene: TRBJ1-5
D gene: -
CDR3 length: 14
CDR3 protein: CASSQDRQDQPQHF
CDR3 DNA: TGCGCCAGCAGCCAAGATAGGCAGGATCAGCCCCAGCATTTT

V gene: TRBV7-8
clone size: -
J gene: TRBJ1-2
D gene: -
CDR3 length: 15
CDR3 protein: CASSHRRAANYGYTF
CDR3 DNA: TGTGCCAGCAGCCACCGGAGGGCGGCTAACTATGGCTACACCTTC

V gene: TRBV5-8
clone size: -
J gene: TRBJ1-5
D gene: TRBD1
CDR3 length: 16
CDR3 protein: CASSLGDRPGGQPQHF
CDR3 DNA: TGTGCCAGCAGCTTGGGGGACAGGCCCGGGGGTCAGCCCCAGCATTTT

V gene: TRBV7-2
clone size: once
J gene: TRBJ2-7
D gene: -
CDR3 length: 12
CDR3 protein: CASSYFRDTASF
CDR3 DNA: TGTGCCAGCAGTTATTTCCGGGACACAGCGTCCTTC

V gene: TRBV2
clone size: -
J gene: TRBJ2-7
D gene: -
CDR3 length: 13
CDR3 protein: CASSGRGLREQYF
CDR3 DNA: TGTGCCAGCAGTGGTCGGGGATTGAGGGAGCAGTACTTC

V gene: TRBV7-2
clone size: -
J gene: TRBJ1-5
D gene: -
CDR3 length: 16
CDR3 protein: CASSLVGGVSNQPQHF
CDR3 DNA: TGTGCCAGCAGCTTAGTTGGAGGGGTGAGCAATCAGCCCCAGCATTTT

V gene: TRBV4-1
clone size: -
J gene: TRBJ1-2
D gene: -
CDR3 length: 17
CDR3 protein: CASSQEEYSYTNYGYTF
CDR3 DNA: TGCGCCAGCAGCCAAGAGGAATACAGCTATACTAACTATGGCTACACCTTC

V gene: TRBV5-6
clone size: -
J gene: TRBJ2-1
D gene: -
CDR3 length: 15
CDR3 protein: CASSLWSHDKNEQFF
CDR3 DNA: TGTGCCAGCAGCTTATGGTCCCACGACAAAAATGAGCAGTTCTTC

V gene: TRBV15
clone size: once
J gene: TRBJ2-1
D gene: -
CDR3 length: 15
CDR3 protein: CATSRGRVGMDEQFF
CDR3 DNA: TGTGCCACCAGCAGAGGGAGGGTCGGCATGGATGAGCAGTTCTTC

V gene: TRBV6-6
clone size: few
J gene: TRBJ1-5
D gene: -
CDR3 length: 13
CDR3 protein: CASSYGSNQPQHF
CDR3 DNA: TGTGCCAGCAGTTACGGTAGTAATCAGCCCCAGCATTTT

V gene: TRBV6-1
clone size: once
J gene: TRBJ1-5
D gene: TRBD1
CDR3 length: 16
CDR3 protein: CASSDRQGMWSQPQHF
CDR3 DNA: TGTGCCAGCAGTGACCGACAGGGAATGTGGAGTCAGCCCCAGCATTTT

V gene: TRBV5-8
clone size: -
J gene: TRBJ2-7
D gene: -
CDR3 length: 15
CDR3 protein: CASSLRGLLWNEQYF
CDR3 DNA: TGTGCCAGCAGCTTGAGAGGACTCCTTTGGAACGAGCAGTACTTC

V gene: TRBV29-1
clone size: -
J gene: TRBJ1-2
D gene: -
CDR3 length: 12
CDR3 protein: CSVIDSNYGYTF
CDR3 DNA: TGCAGCGTTATTGACTCTAACTATGGCTACACCTTC

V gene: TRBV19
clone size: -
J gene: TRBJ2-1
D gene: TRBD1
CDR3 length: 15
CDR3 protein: CASQWDRAPYNEQFF
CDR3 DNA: TGTGCCTCCCAGTGGGACAGGGCCCCCTACAATGAGCAGTTCTTC

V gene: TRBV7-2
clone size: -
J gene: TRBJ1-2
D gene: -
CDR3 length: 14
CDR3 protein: CASSFGIANYGYTF
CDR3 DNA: TGTGCCAGCAGCTTCGGGATAGCTAACTATGGCTACACCTTC

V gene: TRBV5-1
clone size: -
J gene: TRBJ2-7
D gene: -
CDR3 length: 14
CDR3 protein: CASSVIPSAYEQYF
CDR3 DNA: TGCGCCAGCAGCGTTATCCCCAGCGCCTACGAGCAGTACTTC

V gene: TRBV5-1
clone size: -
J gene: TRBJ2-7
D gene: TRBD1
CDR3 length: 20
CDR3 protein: CASSASIPGQGNNSSYEQYF
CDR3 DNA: TGCGCCAGCAGCGCCTCTATACCGGGACAGGGGAACAATAGCTCCTACGAGCAGTACTTC

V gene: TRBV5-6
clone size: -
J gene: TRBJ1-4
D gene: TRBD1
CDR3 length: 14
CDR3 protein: CASSPTGVYEKLFF
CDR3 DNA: TGTGCCAGCAGCCCTACAGGGGTCTACGAAAAACTGTTTTTT

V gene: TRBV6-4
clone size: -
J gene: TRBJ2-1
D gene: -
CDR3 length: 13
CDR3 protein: CASSETGDREQFF
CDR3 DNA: TGTGCCAGCAGTGAAACGGGAGACCGGGAGCAGTTCTTC

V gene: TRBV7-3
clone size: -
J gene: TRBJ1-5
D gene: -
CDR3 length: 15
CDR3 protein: CASSLYGGINQPQHF
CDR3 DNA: TGTGCCAGCAGCTTATACGGGGGGATCAATCAGCCCCAGCATTTT

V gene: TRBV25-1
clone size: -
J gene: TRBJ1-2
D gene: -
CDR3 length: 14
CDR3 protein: CASSEYHGNYGYTF
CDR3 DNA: TGTGCCAGCAGTGAATATCACGGTAACTATGGCTACACCTTC

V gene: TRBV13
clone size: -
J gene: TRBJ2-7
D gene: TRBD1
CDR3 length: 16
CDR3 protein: CASSLGGGQVTHEQYF
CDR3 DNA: TGTGCCAGCAGCTTAGGGGGCGGACAGGTGACCCACGAGCAGTACTTC

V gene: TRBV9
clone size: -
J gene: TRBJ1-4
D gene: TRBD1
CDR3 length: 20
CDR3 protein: CASSVGRQGEYSTTNEKLFF
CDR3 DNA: TGTGCCAGCAGCGTAGGGAGACAGGGGGAATATTCTACAACTAATGAAAAACTGTTTTTT

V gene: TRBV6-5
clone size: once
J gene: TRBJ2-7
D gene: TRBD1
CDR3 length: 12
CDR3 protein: CASSSQGDEQYF
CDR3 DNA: TGTGCCAGCAGTAGCCAGGGGGACGAGCAGTACTTC

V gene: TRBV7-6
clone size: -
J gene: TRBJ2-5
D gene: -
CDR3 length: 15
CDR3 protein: CASSLGGGLGETQYF
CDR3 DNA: TGTGCCAGCAGCTTAGGAGGAGGGCTCGGGGAGACCCAGTACTTC

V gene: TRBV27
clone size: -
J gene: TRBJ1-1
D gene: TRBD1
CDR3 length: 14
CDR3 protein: CASSSGTVDTEAFF
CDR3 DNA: TGTGCCAGCAGTTCCGGGACAGTGGACACTGAAGCTTTCTTT

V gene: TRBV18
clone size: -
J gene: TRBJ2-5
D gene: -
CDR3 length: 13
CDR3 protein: CASSPLGEETQYF
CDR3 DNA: TGTGCCAGCTCACCCCTGGGCGAGGAGACCCAGTACTTC

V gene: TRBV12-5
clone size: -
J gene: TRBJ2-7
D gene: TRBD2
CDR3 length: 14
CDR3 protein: CASGLSGSLYEQYF
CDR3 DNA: TGTGCTAGTGGTTTGAGCGGGAGCCTCTACGAGCAGTACTTC

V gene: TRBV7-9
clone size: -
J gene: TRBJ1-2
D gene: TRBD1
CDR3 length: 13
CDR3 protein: CASSFGTDYGYTF
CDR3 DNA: TGTGCCAGCAGCTTCGGGACAGACTATGGCTACACCTTC

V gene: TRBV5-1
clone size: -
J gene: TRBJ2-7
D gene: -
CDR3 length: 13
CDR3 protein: CASSSGSIYEQYF
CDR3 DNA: TGCGCCAGCAGCTCCGGGAGTATTTACGAGCAGTACTTC

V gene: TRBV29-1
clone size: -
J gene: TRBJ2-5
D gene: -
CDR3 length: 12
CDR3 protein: CSVRQGQETQYF
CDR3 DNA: TGCAGCGTTAGGCAGGGTCAAGAGACCCAGTACTTC

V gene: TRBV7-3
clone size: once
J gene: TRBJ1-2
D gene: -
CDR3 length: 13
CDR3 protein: CASSPGLNYGYTF
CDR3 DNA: TGTGCCAGCAGCCCAGGACTTAACTATGGCTACACCTTC

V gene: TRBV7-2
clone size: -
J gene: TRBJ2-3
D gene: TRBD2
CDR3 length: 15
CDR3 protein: CASTLAGASTDTQYF
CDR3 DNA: TGTGCCAGCACCCTAGCGGGGGCCTCCACAGATACGCAGTATTTT

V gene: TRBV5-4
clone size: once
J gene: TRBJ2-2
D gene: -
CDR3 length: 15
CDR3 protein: CASSLGGVGPGELFF
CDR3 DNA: TGTGCCAGCAGCTTGGGGGGGGTGGGTCCCGGGGAGCTGTTTTTT

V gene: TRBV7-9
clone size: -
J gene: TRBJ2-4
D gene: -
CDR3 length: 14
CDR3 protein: CASSLSGTGNIQYF
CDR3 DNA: TGTGCCAGCAGCCTCTCCGGGACTGGAAACATTCAGTACTTC

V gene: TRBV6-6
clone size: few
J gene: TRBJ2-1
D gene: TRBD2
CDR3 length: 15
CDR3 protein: CASIPDQRGYNEQFF
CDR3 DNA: TGTGCCAGCATCCCGGACCAGCGGGGCTACAATGAGCAGTTCTTC

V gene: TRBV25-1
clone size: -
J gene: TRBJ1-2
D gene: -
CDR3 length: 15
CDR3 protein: CASSDFDRPARGYTF
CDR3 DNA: TGTGCCAGCAGTGACTTTGACAGGCCCGCTAGGGGCTACACCTTC

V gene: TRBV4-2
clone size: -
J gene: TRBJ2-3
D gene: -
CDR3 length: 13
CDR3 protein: CASSQDSTDTQYF
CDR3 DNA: TGTGCCAGCAGCCAAGATTCGACAGATACGCAGTATTTT

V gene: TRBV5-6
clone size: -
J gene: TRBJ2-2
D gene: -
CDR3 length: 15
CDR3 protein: CASSPDTAATGELFF
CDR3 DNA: TGTGCCAGCAGCCCGGACACGGCGGCCACCGGGGAGCTGTTTTTT

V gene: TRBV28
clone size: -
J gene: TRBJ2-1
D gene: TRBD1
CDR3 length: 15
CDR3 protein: CASSRTGGIYNEQFF
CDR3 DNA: TGTGCCAGCAGTCGGACAGGGGGGATTTACAATGAGCAGTTCTTC

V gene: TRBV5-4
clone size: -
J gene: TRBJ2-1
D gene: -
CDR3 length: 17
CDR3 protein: CASSITGSGSSYNEQFF
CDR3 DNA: TGTGCCAGCAGCATCACCGGTAGCGGAAGCTCCTACAATGAGCAGTTCTTC

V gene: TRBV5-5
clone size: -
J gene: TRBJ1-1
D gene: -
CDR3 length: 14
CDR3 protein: CASSLGGRSEESFF
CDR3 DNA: TGTGCCAGCAGCTTGGGGGGCAGGTCCGAGGAGTCTTTCTTT

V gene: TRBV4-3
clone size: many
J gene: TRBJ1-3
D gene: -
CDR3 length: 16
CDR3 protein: CASSQDRSASGNTIYF
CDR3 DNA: TGCGCCAGCAGCCAAGATCGCTCTGCGTCTGGAAACACCATATATTTT

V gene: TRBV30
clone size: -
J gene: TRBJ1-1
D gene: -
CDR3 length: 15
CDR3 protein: CAWRTAGGMNTEAFF
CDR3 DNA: TGTGCCTGGCGGACGGCGGGGGGGATGAACACTGAAGCTTTCTTT

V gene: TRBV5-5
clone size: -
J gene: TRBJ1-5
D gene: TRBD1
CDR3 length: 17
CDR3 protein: CASSLRPPTGGGQPQHF
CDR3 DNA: TGTGCCAGCAGCCTACGCCCACCGACAGGGGGCGGTCAGCCCCAGCATTTT

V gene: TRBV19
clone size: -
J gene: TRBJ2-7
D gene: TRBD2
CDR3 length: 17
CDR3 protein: CASTLRLESSGLYEQYF
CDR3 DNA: TGTGCCAGTACCCTGAGGTTGGAGTCTAGCGGGTTGTACGAGCAGTACTTC

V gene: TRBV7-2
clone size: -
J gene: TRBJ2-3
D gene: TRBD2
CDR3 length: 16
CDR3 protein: CASSLVGGGAGDTQYF
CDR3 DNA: TGTGCCAGCAGCTTAGTGGGCGGGGGGGCTGGAGATACGCAGTATTTT

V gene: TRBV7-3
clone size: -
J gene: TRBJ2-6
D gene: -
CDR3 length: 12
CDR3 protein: CASSSGANVLTF
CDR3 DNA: TGTGCCAGTTCATCTGGGGCCAACGTCCTGACTTTC

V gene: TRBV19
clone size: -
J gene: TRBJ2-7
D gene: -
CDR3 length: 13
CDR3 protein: CASRFPGSEEQYF
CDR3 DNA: TGTGCCAGTAGATTCCCGGGGTCTGAAGAGCAGTACTTC

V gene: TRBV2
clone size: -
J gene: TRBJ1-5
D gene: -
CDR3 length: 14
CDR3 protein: CASSGGPEGQPQHF
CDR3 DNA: TGTGCCAGCAGTGGAGGCCCAGAGGGCCAGCCCCAGCATTTT